A selection of T cell receptor beta chains follows, all from one sample in a study of T cells after yellow fever vaccination. TCRdb passed the 5' RACE reads through MiXCR, listing each CDR3 protein once. The sample has 120,000 or so distinct CDR3 sequences; roughly 15% are singletons. The material was CD8+ T cells sorted from PBMCs, obtained 5 days after the yellow fever booster vaccination. Receptor source: a man aged 18 to 30 who received the YFV17D yellow fever vaccine. Both conserved end residues are part of each CDR3. The order of the fields is V gene, D gene, clone size, J gene, CDR3 protein, CDR3 DNA. D genes are given only for firm matches. Only some rows state a clone size, as once, few, many or a class for expanded clones.

TRBV25-1	NA	NA	TRBJ2-2	CASSRGKSIVNTGELFF	TGTGCCAGCAGTAGGGGAAAGTCAATCGTAAACACCGGGGAGCTGTTTTTT
TRBV11-2	NA	NA	TRBJ2-5	CASSSTSVAHEETQYF	TGTGCCAGCAGCTCGACCTCAGTCGCTCACGAAGAGACCCAGTACTTC
TRBV6-6	TRBD1	NA	TRBJ1-1	CASSSGQTNTEAFF	TGTGCCAGCAGTTCGGGACAGACGAACACTGAAGCTTTCTTT
TRBV27	NA	NA	TRBJ2-5	CASSGYGETQYF	TGTGCCAGCAGTGGGTATGGGGAGACCCAGTACTTC
TRBV7-9	TRBD1	few	TRBJ1-1	CASSAPSRGEAFF	TGTGCCAGCAGCGCACCCTCCAGGGGGGAAGCTTTCTTT
TRBV5-1	NA	NA	TRBJ2-3	CASSSGAASTDTQYF	TGCGCCAGCAGCTCGGGGGCGGCTAGCACAGATACGCAGTATTTT
TRBV3-1	NA	NA	TRBJ2-5	CASSQAEETQYF	TGTGCCAGCAGCCAGGCCGAAGAGACCCAGTACTTC
TRBV10-3	NA	NA	TRBJ2-3	CAIDGGSSRDTQYF	TGTGCCATCGACGGGGGATCATCACGCGATACGCAGTATTTT
TRBV21-1	NA	NA	TRBJ2-7	CASRRAVFYEQYF	TGTGCCAGCAGGCGGGCAGTCTTCTACGAGCAGTACTTC
TRBV29-1	NA	NA	TRBJ2-3	CSVAGAAGTDTQYF	TGCAGCGTAGCAGGGGCAGCTGGCACAGATACGCAGTATTTT
TRBV11-2	TRBD1	few	TRBJ1-4	CASSPGTGPGEKLFF	TGTGCCAGCAGCCCAGGGACAGGGCCAGGCGAAAAACTGTTTTTT
TRBV7-9	NA	few	TRBJ2-1	CASSSVGTIGGLYNEQFF	TGTGCCAGCAGCTCCGTAGGAACTATCGGGGGCCTTTACAATGAGCAGTTCTTC
TRBV12-3/TRBV12-4	TRBD2	many	TRBJ2-3	CASSLLAGYTDTQYF	TGTGCCAGCAGTTTATTAGCGGGGTACACAGATACGCAGTATTTT
TRBV20-1	NA	few	TRBJ1-5	CSATPEWGGIGQPQHF	TGCAGTGCTACCCCCGAATGGGGAGGTATTGGTCAGCCCCAGCATTTT
TRBV4-1	TRBD2	NA	TRBJ2-7	CASSQGPAGGYEQYF	TGCGCCAGCAGCCAAGGACCAGCGGGGGGCTACGAGCAGTACTTC
TRBV4-1	TRBD1	NA	TRBJ2-1	CASSQPGQGDEQFF	TGCGCCAGCAGCCAACCGGGACAGGGCGATGAGCAGTTCTTC
TRBV5-1	NA	NA	TRBJ2-4	CASSLGGVALAKNIQYF	TGCGCCAGCAGCTTGGGTGGGGTCGCTCTAGCCAAAAACATTCAGTACTTC
TRBV6-6	NA	NA	TRBJ2-7	CASSYSGDEQYF	TGTGCCAGCAGTTACTCAGGGGACGAGCAGTACTTC
TRBV4-3	TRBD1	NA	TRBJ2-7	CASSQGQGSSYEQYF	TGCGCCAGCAGCCAAGGACAGGGTTCATCCTACGAGCAGTACTTC
TRBV7-3	NA	few	TRBJ2-3	CASSLGTSTDTQYF	TGTGCCAGCAGCCTCGGGACTTCCACAGATACGCAGTATTTT
TRBV4-1	TRBD1	few	TRBJ1-5	CASSQPGQDNQPQHF	TGCGCCAGCAGCCAACCGGGACAGGACAATCAGCCCCAGCATTTT
TRBV5-1	NA	NA	TRBJ2-7	CASSASGGFYEQYF	TGCGCCAGCAGCGCCTCCGGGGGTTTTTACGAGCAGTACTTC
TRBV12-3/TRBV12-4	NA	NA	TRBJ1-2	CASSLRPTANYGYTF	TGTGCCAGCAGTTTAAGGCCCACAGCTAACTATGGCTACACCTTC
TRBV5-1	TRBD2	few	TRBJ2-3	CASSPSGGPALSTDTQYF	TGCGCCAGCAGCCCGAGCGGGGGCCCCGCTCTGAGCACAGATACGCAGTATTTT
TRBV29-1	NA	NA	TRBJ2-7	CSVALPGGGSYEQYF	TGCAGCGTTGCGCTTCCAGGGGGGGGCTCCTACGAGCAGTACTTC
TRBV7-6	TRBD2	few	TRBJ2-4	CASSPTSVGNIQYF	TGTGCCAGCAGCCCTACTAGCGTTGGAAACATTCAGTACTTC
TRBV27	TRBD1	NA	TRBJ2-1	CASSYRGRGNEQFF	TGTGCCAGCAGTTACAGGGGTCGTGGCAATGAGCAGTTCTTC
TRBV6-2/TRBV6-3	TRBD2	few	TRBJ2-6	CASSPGLAGFGANVLTF	TGTGCCAGCAGCCCGGGACTAGCGGGGTTTGGGGCCAACGTCCTGACTTTC
TRBV4-3	NA	few	TRBJ2-7	CASSQSRILTYEQYF	TGCGCCAGCAGCCAAAGTCGGATCCTAACCTACGAGCAGTACTTC
TRBV10-3	TRBD1	NA	TRBJ2-7	CAIRVGQISYEQYF	TGTGCCATCAGGGTGGGACAGATCAGCTACGAGCAGTACTTC
TRBV2	NA	NA	TRBJ2-2	CASTPATDTGELFF	TGTGCCAGCACTCCAGCGACGGACACCGGGGAGCTGTTTTTT
TRBV12-3/TRBV12-4	NA	many	TRBJ2-7	CASSGLRGYEQYF	TGTGCCAGCAGTGGGTTAAGGGGATATGAGCAGTACTTC
TRBV6-4	TRBD2	NA	TRBJ2-3	CASSVAGGSDTQYF	TGTGCCAGCAGTGTCGCGGGGGGATCAGATACGCAGTATTTT
TRBV4-2	NA	NA	TRBJ1-6	CASSHAGINSPLHF	TGTGCCAGCAGCCACGCGGGTATTAATTCACCCCTCCACTTT
TRBV6-5	TRBD1	few	TRBJ1-1	CASSLLQGVLNTEAFF	TGTGCCAGCAGTTTGCTACAGGGGGTGTTAAACACTGAAGCTTTCTTT
TRBV7-6	TRBD2	few	TRBJ2-1	CASSFPQTSGGPSRSYNEQFF	TGTGCCAGCAGCTTCCCCCAGACTAGCGGGGGACCCAGCCGCTCCTACAATGAGCAGTTCTTC
TRBV12-3/TRBV12-4	NA	many	TRBJ1-1	CASSFSAGYTAFF	TGTGCCAGCAGTTTTTCGGCAGGTTATACAGCTTTCTTT
TRBV20-1	NA	NA	TRBJ2-5	CSAVTGFQYQETQYF	TGCAGTGCTGTTACAGGGTTCCAGTACCAAGAGACCCAGTACTTC
TRBV12-3/TRBV12-4	NA	NA	TRBJ1-2	CASSLSRAGGYTF	TGTGCCAGCAGTTTATCGAGGGCAGGTGGCTACACCTTC
TRBV12-3/TRBV12-4	NA	NA	TRBJ2-3	CASRPSRTLVSTDTQYF	TGTGCCAGCAGACCCTCGAGGACGCTTGTTAGCACAGATACGCAGTATTTT
TRBV6-5	TRBD1	few	TRBJ2-1	CASKDRGGEQFF	TGTGCCAGCAAGGACAGGGGGGGTGAGCAGTTCTTC